Below are 25 T cell receptor beta chains sequenced from a single sample in a study of cytomegalovirus exposure and HLA in healthy donors. Use of 60 Vbeta and 13 Jbeta primers characterized the PCR. The table came from immunoSEQ multiplex PCR; TCRdb's copy has only in-frame clones and leaves some out. The table has tens of thousands of clones, about four fifths seen once. The source material was PBMCs. These receptors were obtained from a woman younger than 45 in good health and CMV-seronegative.

This clone was picked up a small number of times. This sequence joins TRBV10-1 and TRBJ1-2; TRBD1 is a possible D gene (6 bases). Germline V gene lookup returns CDR1 WNHNN and CDR2 SYGVQD (reference sequence). CDR3 length: 15 residues. The V gene lost 7 bases and the J gene lost 0 bases, with 15 bases spanning the gap. The CDR3 sequence is CASTSGRGSNYGYTF. DNA of the CDR3: TGCGCCAGCACCTCAGGGAGGGGGTCTAACTATGGCTACACCTTC.

The chain uses TRBV5-6 and TRBJ1-3, with a possible D match to TRBD1 (6 bases). The ends were cut back, 9 bases at V and 0 bases at J, with 13 bases in the middle. CDR1 and CDR2 from the germline V gene are SGHDT and YYEEEE. This CDR3 spans 14 amino acids. The DNA of the CDR3 is TGTGCCACCACAGGGCTAAGCTCTGGAAACACCATATATTTT. Encoded protein: CATTGLSSGNTIYF.

This chain links TRBV10-3 with TRBJ2-7, with D hard to call. Deletions cut 9 bases from V and 2 bases from J, with 14 bases between. Germline loops: CDR1 ENHRY, CDR2 SYGVKD. There are 13 residues in the CDR3. The CDR3 sequence: CAITKDITYEQYF. For the CDR3, the DNA is TGTGCCATAACCAAAGACATAACCTACGAGCAGTACTTC.

This clone was recorded a few times. The CDR3 reads CASSLGDRGEDEKLFF. The CDR3 bases are TGTGCCAGCAGCTTAGGGGACAGGGGAGAGGATGAAAAACTGTTTTTT. This chain links TRBV7-9 with TRBJ1-4; 10 bases match TRBD1. CDR3 length equals 16 residues. V lost 1 base, J lost 6 bases, and 5 bases stayed unmatched. Germline V gives CDR1 SEHNR, CDR2 FQNEAQ (reference sequence).

The J gene is TRBJ2-2, the V gene TRBV5-4, with 12 bases fitting TRBD2. The trim removed 0 bases at V and 4 bases at J, leaving 1 base unmatched. Germline V lookup: CDR1 SGHNT, CDR2 YYREEE (reference sequence). The CDR3 covers 16 residues. For the CDR3, the DNA is TGTGCCAGCAGCTTGGGACTAGCGGGAGTCACCGGGGAGCTGTTTTTT. Protein product: CASSLGLAGVTGELFF.

This chain uses TRBV5-4 with TRBJ2-5, with D maybe TRBD2 (6 bases). The DNA matches TRBJ2-7 better at its end, which makes the J call doubtful. The CDR3 runs 14 residues. Germline-derived CDR1 and CDR2 are SGHNT and YYREEE (reference sequence). The CDR3 loop is CASSLAVGGFEQYF. The CDR3 DNA sequence: TGTGCCAGCAGCTTGGCTGTCGGGGGATTCGAGCAGTACTTC.

The chain employs TRBV4-2 and TRBJ2-1, with a weak D call TRBD2 (5 bases). Trimming took 4 bases from V and 0 from J, leaving 13 bases between them. The CDR3 runs 16 residues. Germline V gives CDR1 LGHNA, CDR2 YNFKEQ. The CDR3 loop is CASSPPTGSSYNEQFF. CDR3 DNA sequence: TGTGCCAGCAGCCCCCCGACTGGGAGCTCCTACAATGAGCAGTTCTTC.

This chain links TRBV30 with TRBJ2-5; TRBD1 agrees at 8 bases. The V gene end was trimmed by 7 bases and the J gene end by 4 bases; junction bases not matched to a gene: 2. Per the germline V gene, CDR1 is GTSNPN and CDR2 is SVGIG (reference sequence). The CDR3 length is 11 residues. CDR3 coding DNA: TGTGCCTCAACAGGGGGAGAGACCCAGTACTTC. This gives the protein CASTGGETQYF.

This clone was counted a single time. The chain has TRBV15 and TRBJ2-3, with TRBD1 matching over 10 bases. Germline CDR1 reads LNHNV; CDR2 reads YYDKDF (reference sequence). The junction had 1 base not matched to a gene; V was cut back by 1 base and J by 3 bases. CDR3 size: 15 residues. CDR3 coding DNA: TGTGCCACCAGCAGAGGGGGACAGGGGACAGATACGCAGTATTTT. Translating gives CATSRGGQGTDTQYF.

The chain combines TRBV7-9 with TRBJ1-2; D perhaps matches TRBD1 (5 bases). Trimming pared 4 bases from V and 4 bases from J, leaving 13 bases between. The CDR3 sequence is 14 residues long. CDR1 and CDR2 (germline): SEHNR, FQNEAQ (reference sequence). Here the CDR3 reads CASSYLDSLYGYTF. CDR3 DNA: TGTGCCAGCAGCTACCTAGACAGCCTCTATGGCTACACCTTC.

This clone was recorded a few times. The junction shows a germline mismatch at one end, possibly a read error. The chain is built from TRBV6-6 and TRBJ1-3, with D uncertain. The V gene's germline CDR1 is MNHNY and CDR2 SVGAGI (reference sequence). The CDR3 contains 14 residues. The CDR3 loop reads CASIIREGGTTIYF. The CDR3 region has the DNA TGTGCCAGCATTATCCGGGAGGGAGGAACCACCATATATTTT.

The genes are TRBV5-1 and TRBJ1-1, with D possibly matching TRBD1 (5 bases). Germline loops: CDR1 SGHRS, CDR2 YFSETQ. Trimming took 3 bases from V and 7 from J, leaving 19 bases between them. This CDR3 region has 15 residues. The CDR3 sequence: CASSSPEGPVLEAFF. For the CDR3, the DNA is TGCGCCAGCAGCTCACCGGAGGGGCCCGTTCTTGAAGCTTTCTTT.

This chain uses TRBV28 with TRBJ2-7; 9 bases agree with TRBD1. Germline CDR1 is MDHEN and CDR2 is SYDVKM. The length of the CDR3 is 15 residues. The ends lost 6 bases at V and 0 bases at J; junction bases unmatched: 6. The CDR3 region is CASRAPGQGSYEQYF. The CDR3 nucleotides are TGTGCCAGCAGGGCCCCGGGACAGGGCTCCTACGAGCAGTACTTC.

The J gene is TRBJ2-2, the V gene TRBV5-1; D is perhaps TRBD2 (5 bases). The CDR3 extends over 16 amino acids. CDR1 is SGHRS and CDR2 is YFSETQ in the germline V gene. V was pared by 4 bases and J by 1 base, with 14 bases between. CDR3 sequence reads: CASSQLSGKNTGELFF. Written as DNA, the CDR3 is TGCGCCAGCAGCCAATTAAGCGGAAAGAACACCGGGGAGCTGTTTTTT.

The chain employs TRBV5-1 and TRBJ2-2; 11 nucleotides align to TRBD1. This CDR3 is 18 amino acids long. V lost 0 bases and J lost 1; bases outside the gene matches: 5. Germline-derived CDR1 and CDR2 are SGHRS and YFSETQ. The CDR3 nucleotides read TGCGCCAGCAGCTTGGATCGGGGGACAGGGGGGAACACCGGGGAGCTGTTTTTT. This translates into CASSLDRGTGGNTGELFF. The variable domain in full, with the rest retrieved from reference TRBV5-1 and TRBJ2-2, is KAGVTQTPRYLIKTRGQQVTLSCSPISGHRSVSWYQQTPGQGLQFLFEYFSETQRNKGNFPGRFSGRQFSNSRSEMNVSTLELGDSALYLCASSLDRGTGGNTGELFFGEGSRLTVL.

The V call is TRBV5-4, the J call TRBJ2-5; 8 positions agree with TRBD2. The CDR3 extends over 14 amino acids. The trim removed 9 bases at V and 4 bases at J, leaving 11 bases unmatched. CDR1 and CDR2 (germline): SGHNT, YYREEE (reference sequence). Written as DNA, the CDR3 is TGTGCCACCCTTCCGGGGGGGGCGCGAGAGACCCAGTACTTC. Protein product: CATLPGGARETQYF.

The V gene is TRBV18, the J gene TRBJ1-4; perhaps TRBD1 as D (5 bases). Trimming cost V 2 bases and J 5 bases, with 9 bases left between them. This CDR3 is 14 amino acids long. Germline loops: CDR1 KGHSH, CDR2 LQKENI. Here the CDR3 reads CASSPGHPNEKLFF. The CDR3 DNA reads as TGTGCCAGCTCACCAGGACACCCCAATGAAAAACTGTTTTTT.

The chain employs TRBV7-2 and TRBJ2-3; TRBD2 aligns across 7 bases. V dropped 5 bases and J dropped 0; count of bases not matched to a gene: 11. This CDR3 region has 17 residues. Germline assignment: CDR1 SGHTA and CDR2 FQGNSA. The CDR3 is CASSPYASGASTDTQYF. CDR3 coding DNA: TGTGCCAGCAGCCCTTATGCTAGCGGAGCTAGCACAGATACGCAGTATTTT.

This chain uses TRBV5-1 with TRBJ1-1; D is perhaps TRBD1 (5 bases). V lost 0 bases and J 7 bases, leaving 10 bases between the germline ends. Germline-derived CDR1 and CDR2 are SGHRS and YFSETQ. The CDR3 sequence is 13 residues long. The CDR3 bases are TGCGCCAGCAGCTTGGACCGGGGGGTTGAAGCTTTCTTT. Its protein is CASSLDRGVEAFF.

The rearrangement links TRBV5-1 to TRBJ2-1; TRBD2 might be the D (6 bases). Trimming stripped 0 bases from V and 1 base from J, with 11 bases between. This CDR3 region has 16 residues. Per germline, CDR1 SGHRS and CDR2 YFSETQ. CDR3 nucleotide sequence: TGCGCCAGCAGCTTGGCCGAGGGAGGTTCCTACAATGAGCAGTTCTTC. This codes for CASSLAEGGSYNEQFF.

This clone appeared a single time. The chain combines TRBV10-3 with TRBJ1-2; D perhaps matches TRBD1 (6 bases). Germline CDR1 and CDR2: ENHRY and SYGVKD. Trimming shortened V by 6 bases and J by 2 bases, and 7 bases separated the two germline ends. The CDR3 loop spans 12 amino acids. CDR3 amino acids: CAIRDRNYGYTF. DNA for the CDR3: TGTGCCATCAGGGACAGAAACTATGGCTACACCTTC.

The V and J genes are TRBV11-2 and TRBJ2-3; 7 bases match TRBD1. The V gene's germline CDR1 is SGHAT and CDR2 FQNNGV. The CDR3 has 15 residues. After removal of 5 bases from V and 3 bases from J, the junction contained 8 bases not matched to a gene. This CDR3 is CASSLLTGLTDTQYF. The CDR3 region has the DNA TGTGCCAGCAGCCTACTGACAGGGTTAACAGATACGCAGTATTTT.

This clone occurred a few times. The gene calls are TRBV5-4 and TRBJ1-1; 7 nucleotides match TRBD1. CDR1 is SGHNT, CDR2 YYREEE, per germline (reference sequence). Unmatched junction bases numbered 14, after V lost 5 bases and J lost 4 bases. This CDR3 contains 16 residues. In DNA form, the CDR3 reads TGTGCCAGCAGGATGGAGATGACAGGGTGGAGCACTGAAGCTTTCTTT. This sequence encodes CASRMEMTGWSTEAFF.

This chain joins TRBV5-1 and TRBJ2-5; the match to TRBD2 covers 10 bases. Germline CDR1 SGHRS, CDR2 YFSETQ. CDR3 length: 14 amino acids. Losses at the gene ends were 2 bases for V and 4 bases for J; bases not matched to a gene: 2. The CDR3 here is CASSLSGRGETQYF. The CDR3 DNA reads as TGCGCCAGCAGCTTAAGCGGGAGGGGAGAGACCCAGTACTTC.

The V and J genes are TRBV10-3 and TRBJ2-1, with 7 bases that match TRBD1. J was trimmed by 8 bases and V by 7 bases; bases with no gene match: 11. Per the germline V gene, CDR1 is ENHRY and CDR2 is SYGVKD. The length of the CDR3 is 14 residues. CDR3: CAITEPDRAHEQFF. CDR3 DNA: TGTGCCATCACCGAACCTGACAGGGCCCATGAGCAGTTCTTC.